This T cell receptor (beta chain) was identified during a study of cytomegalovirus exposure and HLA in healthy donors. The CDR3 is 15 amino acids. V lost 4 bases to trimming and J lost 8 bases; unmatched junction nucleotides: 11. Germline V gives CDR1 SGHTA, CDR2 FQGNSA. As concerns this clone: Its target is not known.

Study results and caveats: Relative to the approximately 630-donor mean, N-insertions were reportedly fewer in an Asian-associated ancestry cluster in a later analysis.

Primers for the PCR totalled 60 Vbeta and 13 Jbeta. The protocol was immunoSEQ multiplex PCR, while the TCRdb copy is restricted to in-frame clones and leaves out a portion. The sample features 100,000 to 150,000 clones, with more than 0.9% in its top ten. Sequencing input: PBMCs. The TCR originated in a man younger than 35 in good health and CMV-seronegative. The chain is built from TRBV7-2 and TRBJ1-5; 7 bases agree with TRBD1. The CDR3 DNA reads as TGTGCCAGCAGCTCAGAGGGGGCAGGGCTCGAGCCCCAGCATTTT. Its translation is CASSSEGAGLEPQHF.